This is a list of T cell receptor beta chains from one sample in a study of shared clonotypes between healthy human individuals. Only in-frame clones appear in the TCRdb table, and some are missing; sequencing was by immunoSEQ multiplex PCR. The data hold about 980,000 clones, with approximately 80% observed a single time. Sequenced input: memory CD4+ T cells sorted from blood. The receptors stem from a man between 18 and 35 years old in good health. Each CDR3 is given with its conserved first and last residue. The order of the fields is J gene, CDR3 length, V gene, D gene, clone size, CDR3 protein, CDR3 DNA. D genes are given only for firm matches. A row's size may be missing; if present it is once, few, many or a size class.

>TRBJ2-7|15|TRBV28|TRBD1|.
CASLDRGTGGYEQYF
TGTGCCAGCCTTGATAGGGGGACAGGGGGCTACGAGCAGTACTTC
>TRBJ2-1|12|TRBV30|.|.
CAWEKQGGVQFF
TGTGCCTGGGAAAAACAGGGGGGGGTGCAGTTCTTC
>TRBJ2-7|16|TRBV10-3|.|.
CAISRQRPGSSYEQYF
TGTGCCATCAGCCGACAAAGACCAGGGAGCTCCTACGAGCAGTACTTC
>TRBJ1-2|11|TRBV20-1|.|many
CSAKYLKGYTF
TGCAGTGCTAAGTATTTGAAGGGCTACACCTTC
>TRBJ1-6|11|TRBV28|.|.
CASSGVSPLHF
TGTGCCAGCTCAGGGGTTTCACCCCTCCACTTT
>TRBJ2-5|15|TRBV5-1|.|.
CASSLGRGIQETQYF
TGCGCCAGCAGCTTAGGCCGGGGGATACAAGAGACCCAGTACTTC
>TRBJ2-7|15|TRBV30|TRBD2|.
CAWSVLGLGDLEQYF
TGTGCCTGGAGTGTACTGGGACTAGGCGACCTCGAGCAGTACTTC
>TRBJ1-1|13|TRBV10-2|.|few
CASSDYRYTEAFF
TGCGCCAGCAGTGATTACAGGTACACTGAAGCTTTCTTT
>TRBJ2-3|15|TRBV7-2|TRBD1|.
CASSLEARGSDTQYF
TGTGCCAGCAGCCTCGAGGCCAGGGGGTCAGATACGCAGTATTTT
>TRBJ2-2|17|TRBV9|TRBD2|few
CASSEPATSGYTGELFF
TGTGCCAGCAGCGAGCCCGCGACTAGCGGTTACACCGGGGAGCTGTTTTTT
>TRBJ1-3|15|TRBV7-2|TRBD1|many
CASSLVGTGKSAIYF
TGTGCCAGCAGCTTAGTCGGGACAGGGAAATCCGCCATATATTTT
>TRBJ1-5|17|TRBV19|.|.
CATSPVTGNTFNQPQHF
TGTGCCACCAGTCCTGTCACAGGGAATACTTTTAATCAGCCCCAGCATTTT
>TRBJ1-1|14|TRBV5-1|.|.
CASAKEAGSTEAFF
TGCGCCAGCGCCAAGGAGGCAGGCAGCACTGAAGCTTTCTTT
>TRBJ2-3|14|TRBV5-4|TRBD2|.
CASSKAGGEDTQYF
TGTGCCAGCAGCAAAGCGGGGGGTGAGGATACGCAGTATTTT
>TRBJ1-1|13|TRBV5-5|.|.
CASSSTGSAEAFF
TGTGCCAGCAGCTCCACAGGGTCGGCTGAAGCTTTCTTT
>TRBJ2-5|12|TRBV11-3|.|.
CASSNYEETQYF
TGTGCCAGCAGTAATTACGAGGAGACCCAGTACTTC
>TRBJ2-2|15|TRBV7-8|.|.
CASSLGITRPGELFF
TGTGCCAGCAGCTTAGGAATCACCCGCCCCGGGGAGCTGTTTTTT